Detailed here is one TCR beta chain. In the original processing: Amplifying reference gene primers gave estimates of nucleated cell counts. The data were produced by immunoSEQ multiplex PCR, yet TCRdb's version contains in-frame clones alone and is incomplete. The V and J calls and clone size come from that table; D and trimming were worked out from the DNA. In the table there are 360,000 or so clones, roughly nine tenths of which are singletons. These data originate in a study of blood T cell repertoires in COVID-19. Study overall: Acute-phase and convalescent COVID-19 samples originated in the United States, Italy and Spain. The cDNA or gDNA used as material had been derived from T cells, B-cell-depleted T cells, or PBMCs.

Recovered status applied to Cohort 3 donors who had two consecutive negative PCRs. It also applied to those with clearance or with symptom resolution. The V end was cut by 0 bases, the J end by 8 bases, with 10 bases between. Per the germline V gene, CDR1 is SGHNT and CDR2 is YYREEE (reference sequence). This CDR3 contains 13 residues. The specimen sequenced was PBMCs or T cells enriched from blood (not recorded which). The V call is TRBV5-4, the J call TRBJ2-3; possible D gene TRBD1, 5 bases. This TCR was sampled from a woman in her twenties or thirties who had recovered from COVID-19. The CDR3 bases are TGTGCCAGCAGCTTGGATAATCAGGGTACGCAGTATTTT. Its protein product is CASSLDNQGTQYF.